These 5 T cell receptor beta chains originate from one sample sequenced in a study of blood T cell repertoires in COVID-19. TCRdb's copy holds only in-frame clones and misses some; the assay was immunoSEQ multiplex PCR. In the table there are about 410,000 clones, under 90% of which are singletons. The material sequenced was PBMCs or T cells enriched from blood (not recorded which). The receptors derive from a woman aged 25 to 39 who had recovered from COVID-19.

The rearrangement uses TRBV10-3 and TRBJ2-7, with D possibly matching TRBD2 (5 bases). The CDR3 length is 11 residues. Germline CDR1 ENHRY, CDR2 SYGVKD. V lost 6 bases, J lost 5 bases, and 8 bases lay in between. This chain's CDR3 is CAIRAGDEQYF. The CDR3 DNA follows: TGTGCCATCAGGGCCGGGGACGAGCAGTACTTC.

V is TRBV2 and J is TRBJ1-1; a weak D match, TRBD1 (5 bases). V was clipped by 5 bases and J by 3 bases, with 19 bases between them. Per the germline V gene, CDR1 is SNHLY and CDR2 is FYNNEI. The CDR3 spans 16 residues. The CDR3 reads CASSLPPGLLDTEAFF. The CDR3 DNA is TGTGCCAGCAGTCTACCACCGGGACTGCTAGACACTGAAGCTTTCTTT.

This rearrangement joins TRBV19 to TRBJ2-5; D unclear. CDR1 LNHDA and CDR2 SQIVND come from the germline V gene (reference sequence). The germline V and J ends were trimmed by 4 bases and 5 bases, with 5 bases remaining between them. CDR3 size: 11 residues. The chain's CDR3 is CASSTGETQYF. The CDR3 nucleotides read TGTGCCAGTAGTACCGGGGAGACCCAGTACTTC.

The chain employs TRBV5-1 and TRBJ1-1; possibly TRBD1 for D (5 bases). Germline values: CDR1 SGHRS, CDR2 YFSETQ. This CDR3 region has 13 residues. Trimming shortened V by 4 bases and J by 5 bases, and 12 bases separated the two germline ends. The chain's CDR3 is CASSPLGGTEAFF. The CDR3 region has the DNA TGCGCCAGCAGCCCGCTCGGGGGGACTGAAGCTTTCTTT.

The count of this clone is one. The chain joins TRBV3-1 (or the pseudogene TRBV3-2) to TRBJ2-4; D may be TRBD1 (6 bases). The V end lost 0 bases, the J end lost 7 bases, and 13 bases lay between the germline ends. Per the germline V gene, CDR1 is LGHDT and CDR2 is YNNKEL (reference sequence). This CDR3 is 15 amino acids long. For the CDR3, the DNA is TGTGCCAGCAGCCAAGATATAGCAGGGGCGAACATTCAGTACTTC. This translates into CASSQDIAGANIQYF.